The 24 T cell receptor beta chains below were found in one sample sequenced in a study of blood T cell repertoires in COVID-19. TCRdb keeps only in-frame clones here, not all; method: immunoSEQ multiplex PCR. The table has 130,000 to 150,000 clones, 80% to 90% seen once; the top ten hold over 0.8%. Sequenced material: peripheral blood. Source of these receptors: a woman aged 50 to 60 with acute or convalescent COVID-19.

The genes are TRBV30 and TRBJ2-3; the D gene is possibly TRBD2 (6 bases). With 3 bases removed from V and 2 bases from J, the gap between germline ends came to 9 bases. The germline V gene encodes CDR1 GTSNPN and CDR2 SVGIG (reference sequence). The CDR3 is made up of 13 amino acids. The CDR3: CAWRRGLTDTQYF. The CDR3 nucleotides are TGTGCCTGGAGAAGGGGACTCACAGATACGCAGTATTTT.

This chain connects TRBV7-3 to TRBJ2-3; TRBD2 matches at 13 bases. CDR1 is SGHTA, CDR2 FQGTGA, per germline. There are 16 residues in the CDR3. The V and J ends lost 4 bases and 4 bases, in that order; junction bases with no gene match: 5. The CDR3 nucleotides are TGTGCCAGCAGCTCTGGACTAGCGGGGGCGGCAGATACGCAGTATTTT. Translating gives CASSSGLAGAADTQYF.

CDR3 DNA: TGTGCCAGCAGTGAAAGGTCGGGACAGGGGAATGAAAAACTGTTTTTT. This encodes CASSERSGQGNEKLFF. The V and J genes are TRBV6-1 and TRBJ1-4, with TRBD1 matching 10 bases. V gave up 2 bases and J gave up 5 bases; unmatched junction bases: 5. Germline loops: CDR1 MNHNS, CDR2 SASEGT. CDR3 length: 16 residues.

The genes are TRBV18 and TRBJ1-6; TRBD1 agrees at 9 bases. Germline CDR1 is KGHSH and CDR2 is LQKENI. Trimming cost V 3 bases and J 6 bases; bases outside gene matches: 6. The CDR3 length is 16 residues. CDR3 sequence: CASSPSGTGFNSPLHF. The DNA for the CDR3 is TGTGCCAGCTCACCGTCCGGGACAGGGTTTAATTCACCCCTCCACTTT.

The rearrangement links TRBV5-8 to TRBJ2-3; D perhaps matches TRBD2 (6 bases). V was cut by 0 bases and J by 1 base, with 15 bases left in between. CDR1 SGHTS and CDR2 YDEGEE come from the germline V gene. The CDR3 is made up of 17 amino acids. The CDR3 DNA reads TGTGCCAGCAGCTTGGATGGCGGGGCGCCGCGCACAGATACGCAGTATTTT. Translation gives CASSLDGGAPRTDTQYF. The full variable domain, with the rest looked up from reference TRBV5-8 and TRBJ2-3, is EAGVTQSPTHLIKTRGQQATLRCSPISGHTSVYWYQQALGLGLQFLLWYDEGEERNRGNFPPRFSGRQFPNYSSELNVNALELEDSALYLCASSLDGGAPRTDTQYFGPGTRLTVL.

The V gene is TRBV9, the J gene TRBJ2-3; TRBD2 matches at 8 bases. CDR1 is SGDLS and CDR2 is YYNGEE in the germline V gene. The CDR3 covers 18 residues. V lost 1 base and J lost 3; bases outside the gene matches: 13. The CDR3 nucleotides are TGTGCCAGCAGCGTATCCTTTAGCGGGGCCCCTCCGACAGATACGCAGTATTTT. The encoded protein is CASSVSFSGAPPTDTQYF.

The V and J genes are TRBV27 and TRBJ2-3, with no clear D. CDR3 length: 13 amino acids. Germline CDR1 is MNHEY and CDR2 is SMNVEV (reference sequence). Trimming pared 1 base from V and 4 bases from J, leaving 6 bases between. CDR3 residues: CASSLYRADTQYF. The DNA for the CDR3 is TGTGCCAGCAGTTTATATCGGGCAGATACGCAGTATTTT.

This chain connects TRBV5-1 to TRBJ2-3; 7 bases map to TRBD1. Germline assignment: CDR1 SGHRS and CDR2 YFSETQ. The ends lost 3 bases at V and 3 bases at J; junction bases unmatched: 1. CDR3 length equals 13 residues. CDR3 in DNA: TGCGCCAGCAGCTCACAGGGGACAGATACGCAGTATTTT. The encoded protein is CASSSQGTDTQYF.

The chain is built from TRBV18 and TRBJ2-7; 7 bases are a match to TRBD1. The germline V gene encodes CDR1 KGHSH and CDR2 LQKENI. The CDR3 runs to 14 residues. The J segment lost 2 bases and the V segment lost 0 bases, leaving 1 base of the junction unmatched. CDR3 bases: TGTGCCAGCTCACCACCGGGACAGACCTACGAGCAGTACTTC. Its translation: CASSPPGQTYEQYF.

This clone is a singleton in its sample. The chain is built from TRBV2 and TRBJ2-1, with D perhaps matching TRBD2 (6 bases). The ends were cut back, 8 bases at V and 4 bases at J, with 6 bases in the middle. This CDR3 is 11 amino acids long. Germline CDR1 is SNHLY and CDR2 is FYNNEI. This CDR3 is CASGTYNEQFF. The CDR3 DNA sequence: TGTGCCAGCGGGACTTACAATGAGCAGTTCTTC. The full variable domain, completed using reference TRBV2 and TRBJ2-1, is EPEVTQTPSHQVTQMGQEVILRCVPISNHLYFYWYRQILGQKVEFLVSFYNNEISEKSEIFDDQFSVERPDGSNFTLKIRSTKLEDSAMYFCASGTYNEQFFGPGTRLTVL.

The chain combines TRBV10-3 with TRBJ2-2; 12 bases match TRBD2. Germline lookup yields CDR1 ENHRY and CDR2 SYGVKD. J lost 7 bases, V lost 0 bases, and 6 bases had no gene match. The CDR3 has 17 amino acids. This CDR3 reads CAISESKGLAGSGELFF. CDR3 sequence (DNA): TGTGCCATCAGTGAGTCGAAGGGACTAGCGGGTAGCGGGGAGCTGTTTTTT.

This chain joins TRBV28 and TRBJ1-2; D is perhaps TRBD1 (6 bases). There are 17 residues in the CDR3. Looked up from germline, CDR1 is MDHEN and CDR2 is SYDVKM. Trimming took 5 bases from V and 3 from J, leaving 22 bases between them. This CDR3 reads CASSLPDRSLNYYGYTF. DNA for the CDR3: TGTGCCAGCAGTCTGCCAGACAGGTCCCTAAATTACTATGGCTACACCTTC.

The chain couples TRBV7-8 to TRBJ2-1, with D possibly being TRBD2 (5 bases). Between the trimmed V and J ends, which lost 4 bases and 0 bases, there was a span of 16 bases. The CDR3 contains 17 residues. Per the germline V gene, CDR1 is SGHVS and CDR2 is FQNEAQ. CDR3 sequence: CASSSPGRRSSYNEQFF. CDR3 sequence (DNA): TGTGCCAGCAGCTCTCCAGGAAGGAGGAGCTCCTACAATGAGCAGTTCTTC.

The rearrangement uses TRBV5-5 and TRBJ1-2, with TRBD1 identical over 9 bases. Germline V lookup: CDR1 SGHKS, CDR2 YYEKEE (reference sequence). Losses at the gene ends were 4 bases for V and 0 bases for J; bases not matched to a gene: 1. The CDR3 extends over 14 amino acids. The CDR3 here is CASSRQGANYGYTF. The CDR3 DNA sequence: TGTGCCAGCAGCCGACAGGGGGCTAACTATGGCTACACCTTC.

This sequence joins TRBV19 and TRBJ1-1; no clear D gene. The germline V gene encodes CDR1 LNHDA and CDR2 SQIVND (reference sequence). V lost 5 bases, J lost 5 bases, and 9 bases lay in between. The CDR3 is 12 residues long. The chain's CDR3 is CASSATRTEAFF. The CDR3 nucleotides are TGTGCCAGTAGTGCAACGCGGACTGAAGCTTTCTTT. The full variable domain, in which reference TRBV19 and TRBJ1-1 provide the parts outside the CDR3, is DGGITQSPKYLFRKEGQNVTLSCEQNLNHDAMYWYRQDPGQGLRLIYYSQIVNDFQKGDIAEGYSVSREKKESFPLTVTSAQKNPTAFYLCASSATRTEAFFGQGTRLTVV.

The rearrangement uses TRBV6-6 and TRBJ1-2, with 8 bases aligning to TRBD1. The CDR3 contains 12 residues. The J segment lost 10 bases and the V segment lost 6 bases, leaving 7 bases of the junction unmatched. Germline V gives CDR1 MNHNY, CDR2 SVGAGI (reference sequence). CDR3 amino acids: CASSDRGFVYTF. In DNA, the CDR3 is TGTGCCAGCAGCGACAGGGGATTCGTCTACACCTTC.

V is TRBV9 and J is TRBJ2-6; D perhaps matches TRBD2 (5 bases). The CDR3 length is 16 residues. CDR1 and CDR2 (germline): SGDLS, YYNGEE. Trimming pared 0 bases from V and 2 bases from J, leaving 9 bases between. As DNA, the CDR3 is TGTGCCAGCAGCGTAGTGATGGGAGCTGGGGCCAACGTCCTGACTTTC. Its protein product is CASSVVMGAGANVLTF.

In its sample, this clone was seen a few times. The chain links TRBV18 to TRBJ2-1, with a weak D call TRBD2 (5 bases). CDR1 and CDR2 (germline): KGHSH, LQKENI. The CDR3 totals 15 residues. Trimming left V 2 bases short and J 2 bases short, with 10 bases between. CDR3 nucleotides: TGTGCCAGCTCACCAAATAGCGACCCCTACAATGAGCAGTTCTTC. It yields the protein CASSPNSDPYNEQFF. Full variable domain (outside the CDR3, taken from reference TRBV18 and TRBJ2-1): NAGVMQNPRHLVRRRGQEARLRCSPMKGHSHVYWYRQLPEEGLKFMVYLQKENIIDESGMPKERFSAEFPKEGPSILRIQQVVRGDSAAYFCASSPNSDPYNEQFFGPGTRLTVL.

V and J are TRBV6-5 and TRBJ1-2, with D possibly matching TRBD1 (5 bases). V dropped 4 bases and J dropped 2 bases, with 14 bases sitting between them. Germline CDR1 and CDR2: MNHEY and SVGAGI. The CDR3 contains 15 residues. This CDR3 reads CASSLVPGMNYGYTF. The CDR3 DNA reads as TGTGCCAGCAGTTTAGTCCCAGGGATGAACTATGGCTACACCTTC.

V gene TRBV10-1 combines with J gene TRBJ1-1; a weak D match, TRBD1 (5 bases). Trimming removed 3 bases from V and 3 bases from J, with 11 bases in between. The CDR3 spans 14 residues. Per germline, CDR1 WNHNN and CDR2 SYGVQD (reference sequence). CDR3 sequence (DNA): TGCGCCAGCAGTGACCCCGGGGGGGACACTGAAGCTTTCTTT. This gives the protein CASSDPGGDTEAFF.

This chain links TRBV21-1 with TRBJ1-5. TRBV21-1 is a pseudogene locus. This CDR3 contains 13 residues. CDR3 residues: CASSKRLNQPQHF. CDR3 in DNA: TGTGCCAGCAGCAAGAGGCTTAATCAGCCCCAGCATTTT.

V usage is TRBV19 and J usage is TRBJ1-1, with 8 bases that match TRBD1. Germline values: CDR1 LNHDA, CDR2 SQIVND (reference sequence). The V gene end was trimmed by 4 bases and the J gene end by 3 bases; junction bases not matched to a gene: 13. The CDR3 runs to 17 residues. The CDR3 spells CASSRHNRGIQDTEAFF. The CDR3, as DNA: TGTGCCAGTAGTAGGCACAACAGGGGGATCCAGGACACTGAAGCTTTCTTT.

The genes are TRBV11-3 and TRBJ1-6; a weak D match, TRBD1 (5 bases). The CDR3 is made up of 13 amino acids. CDR1 is SGHNT and CDR2 is YENEEA in the germline V gene. V lost 3 bases to trimming and J lost 7 bases, with 7 bases between them. The CDR3 sequence is CASSFDRNSPLHF. The DNA of the CDR3 is TGTGCCAGCAGCTTTGACAGAAATTCACCCCTCCACTTT. The full variable domain, rest sourced from reference TRBV11-3 and TRBJ1-6, is EAGVVQSPRYKIIEKKQPVAFWCNPISGHNTLYWYLQNLGQGPELLIRYENEEAVDDSQLPKDRFSAERLKGVDSTLKIQPAELGDSAVYLCASSFDRNSPLHFGNGTRLTVT.

This chain links TRBV2 with TRBJ2-3, with 12 bases that match TRBD2. This CDR3 spans 17 amino acids. The V segment lost 2 bases and the J segment 0 bases; nucleotides outside the gene matches: 3. Germline CDR1 and CDR2: SNHLY and FYNNEI. The CDR3 nucleotides are TGTGCCAGCAGTGAAACTAGCGGGGGGTCTAGCACAGATACGCAGTATTTT. As protein: CASSETSGGSSTDTQYF. The variable domain in full, completed from reference TRBV2 and TRBJ2-3, reads EPEVTQTPSHQVTQMGQEVILRCVPISNHLYFYWYRQILGQKVEFLVSFYNNEISEKSEIFDDQFSVERPDGSNFTLKIRSTKLEDSAMYFCASSETSGGSSTDTQYFGPGTRLTVL.